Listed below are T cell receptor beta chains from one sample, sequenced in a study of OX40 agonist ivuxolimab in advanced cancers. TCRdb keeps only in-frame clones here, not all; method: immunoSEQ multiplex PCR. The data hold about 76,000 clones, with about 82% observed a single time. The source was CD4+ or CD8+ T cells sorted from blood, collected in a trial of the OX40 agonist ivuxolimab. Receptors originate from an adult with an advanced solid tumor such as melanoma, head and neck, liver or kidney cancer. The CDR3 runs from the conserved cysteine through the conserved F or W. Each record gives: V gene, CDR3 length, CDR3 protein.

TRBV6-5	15	CASSYMAGSDQPQHF
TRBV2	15	CASSEDRGPPDTQYF
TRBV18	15	CASAFTGGWNTEAFF
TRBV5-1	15	CASSLVSLNTGELFF
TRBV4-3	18	CASSQENVFDGSYNEQFF
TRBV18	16	CASSPPTGVAGNTIYF
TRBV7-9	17	CASSLLSAGGITGELFF
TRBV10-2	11	CASSDDVTQYF
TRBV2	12	CASSSSTRGYTF
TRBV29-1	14	CSVEGGAANYGYTF
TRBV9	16	CASSVGAAPRRETQYF
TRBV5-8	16	CASSLGTDSSNQPQHF
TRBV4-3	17	CASSQGVRTSGVNEQFF
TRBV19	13	CASSETGDSPLHF
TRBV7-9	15	CASSSTQGAETEAFF
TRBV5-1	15	CASSRASGVDSPLHF
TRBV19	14	CASRRRAQNSPLHF
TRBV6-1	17	CASSEAAGAYSNQPQHF
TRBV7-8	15	CASKSFRTGPGELFF
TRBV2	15	CASSEVGANGETQYF
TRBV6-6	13	CASSTGLSEKLFF
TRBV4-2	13	CASSLREGDEQYF
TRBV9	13	CASSPTPGGEAFF
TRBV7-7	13	CASSLTGTDTQYF
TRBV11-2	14	CASSFTPRSTEAFF
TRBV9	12	CASSAETGAQYF
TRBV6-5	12	CASSPLGDEQFF
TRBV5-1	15	CASSPPGGGFRELFF
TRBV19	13	CASSPAEYYEQYF